Sequencing of this T cell receptor (beta chain) was carried out in a study of T cells in Graves' hyperthyroidism and ophthalmopathy. For the study at large: Pretreatment peripheral blood was obtained at initial diagnosis. Broader study findings: Separating ophthalmopathy from stable hyperthyroidism was achieved by a 13 V-J model.

Amplification yielded TCR beta CDR3 regions, with RNA transcripts as the source. TCR CDR3 regions were first amplified by RT-PCR with HTBI primers. From the multiplex PCR reads, TCRdb called clonotypes with MiXCR, one entry per CDR3 protein. Found here are about 840,000 distinct CDR3 sequences, 35% to 45% of them singletons; the top ten hold around 10%. Concerning this clonotype: Its antigen is undetermined. This sequence may be a read error, since a much larger clone differs from it by one base.

The V gene's germline CDR1 is SQVTM and CDR2 ANQGSEA. This CDR3 has 12 residues. Patients were aged 18 to 65, had disease duration under 2 months, and had newly diagnosed hyperthyroidism. The sequenced sample consisted of blood. The rearrangement joins TRBV29-1 to TRBJ2-7; 7 bases align to TRBD2. This TCR came from a man aged 18 to 35 with Graves' hyperthyroidism. For the CDR3, the DNA is TGCAGCGTACAAGCGGGAAACGGGGAGCAGTGCTTC. Translating gives CSVQAGNGEQCF.